This T cell receptor beta chain comes out of a study of blood T cell repertoires in COVID-19. Study overall: The United States, Italy and Spain provided the acute and convalescent COVID-19 samples. In each case, the material was cDNA or gDNA derived from T cells, B-cell-depleted T cells, or PBMCs.

As originally analysed: Nucleated cell counts were estimated from reference gene primer amplification. The method was immunoSEQ multiplex PCR; TCRdb's version includes in-frame clones alone and lacks a portion of them. V and J calls and clone size follow that table, whereas D and trimming were derived from the DNA. This table has some 140,000 clones, approximately 79% appearing once. Germline CDR1 MNHNY, CDR2 SVGAGI (reference sequence). The V end lost 7 bases, the J end lost 1 base, and 17 bases lay between the germline ends. CDR3 size: 15 residues. V is TRBV6-6 and J is TRBJ2-7, with D maybe TRBD2 (6 bases). The sequencing sample was made of peripheral blood. The origin of this receptor is a man aged 55 to 70 with acute or convalescent COVID-19. CDR3 in amino acids: CASTLLASRSYEQYF. The CDR3 region has the DNA TGTGCCAGCACCCTACTAGCTAGTCGGTCCTACGAGCAGTACTTC.